This entry lists 5 T cell receptor beta chains sequenced from one sample in a study of T cells in Graves' hyperthyroidism and ophthalmopathy. Authors of the study amplified TCR beta CDR3 regions from RNA transcripts. During a first-round RT-PCR of the TCR CDR3, the HTBI primer set was used. TCRdb processed the multiplex PCR reads anew with MiXCR; each CDR3 protein has one entry. The data show hundreds of thousands of distinct CDR3 sequences, around 15% seen once. Material: blood. Source of these receptors: a woman between 18 and 30 years old with Graves' hyperthyroidism.

This clonotype showed up many times. V gene TRBV29-1 combines with J gene TRBJ2-1, with TRBD2 matching over 9 bases. The CDR3 covers 16 residues. Germline V gives CDR1 SQVTM, CDR2 ANQGSEA. J was trimmed by 6 bases and V by 0 bases; bases with no gene match: 9. Here the CDR3 DNA reads TGCAGCGTTGAAGATTGGGCGGGAGGGCCCGTCAATGAGCAGTTCTTC. Translated: CSVEDWAGGPVNEQFF.

This clonotype showed up many times. The chain carries TRBV7-2 and TRBJ2-3; 9 nucleotides line up with TRBD1. In germline, CDR1 is SGHTA, CDR2 FQGNSA. The V segment lost 2 bases and the J segment 5 bases; nucleotides outside the gene matches: 11. The CDR3 consists of 17 residues. CDR3 nucleotide sequence: TGTGCCAGCAGCTTACCCCGACAGGGGGAGCCCCAAGATACGCAGTATTTT. Protein: CASSLPRQGEPQDTQYF. Variable domain in full (rest from reference TRBV7-2 and TRBJ2-3): GAGVSQSPSNKVTEKGKDVELRCDPISGHTALYWYRQSLGQGLEFLIYFQGNSAPDKSGLPSDRFSAERTGGSVSTLTIQRTQQEDSAVYLCASSLPRQGEPQDTQYFGPGTRLTVL.

This clonotype was found many times. Here the CDR3 DNA reads TGTGCCTGGAGGATAGGGGTTTATAGCAATCAGCCCCAGCATTTT. As protein: CAWRIGVYSNQPQHF. The V gene is TRBV30, the J gene TRBJ1-5; a possible D gene is TRBD1 (5 bases). CDR3 length equals 15 residues. Trimming took 3 bases from V and 0 from J, leaving 12 bases between them. Germline V gene lookup returns CDR1 GTSNPN and CDR2 SVGIG (reference sequence).

This clonotype was observed at least ten times. The chain carries TRBV7-9 and TRBJ2-3; TRBD1 matches at 9 bases. The CDR3 runs 17 residues. With V trimmed by 5 bases and J by 0 bases, 9 bases remained unmatched. CDR1 is SEHNR, CDR2 FQNEAQ, per germline (reference sequence). The CDR3 DNA reads TGTGCCAGCAGCCCTTATGGGACAGGGTGGAGCACAGATACGCAGTATTTT. Amino acid sequence: CASSPYGTGWSTDTQYF.

The chain employs TRBV20-1 and TRBJ1-1; D remains unclear. Germline V gene sequence: CDR1 DFQATT, CDR2 SNEGSKA (reference sequence). Trimming cost V 3 bases and J 1 base, with 18 bases left between them. The CDR3 length is 16 residues. This chain's CDR3 is CSARNPARRSNTEAFF. DNA of the CDR3: TGCAGTGCTAGGAACCCAGCGAGACGGTCGAACACTGAAGCTTTCTTT.